Listed below are T cell receptor beta chains from one sample, sequenced in a study of cytomegalovirus exposure and HLA in healthy donors. The protocol was immunoSEQ multiplex PCR, while the TCRdb copy is restricted to in-frame clones and leaves out a portion. The table has 90,000 to 120,000 clones, about 79% seen once. The sequencing sample was made of PBMCs. These receptors were obtained from a man aged 45-65 years in good health and CMV-seropositive. Each CDR3 is given with its conserved first and last residue. The D gene is left open where the match is weak. Rows may omit the clone size; those that give it use once, few, many or a size class.

v_gene: TRBV4-2
d_gene: TRBD2
abundance: .
j_gene: TRBJ2-7
CDR3nt: TGTGCCAGCAGCCAAGAGCTCTTCGGGAGGGTCCTCTACGAGCAGTACTTC
CDR3aa: CASSQELFGRVLYEQYF

v_gene: TRBV4-2
d_gene: .
abundance: few
j_gene: TRBJ2-7
CDR3nt: TGTGCCAGCAGCTTAACCGGGGGAGAGCAGTACTTC
CDR3aa: CASSLTGGEQYF

v_gene: TRBV27
d_gene: TRBD1
abundance: .
j_gene: TRBJ2-7
CDR3nt: TGTGCCAGCAGTTACAGGGGTAGCTCCTACGAGCAGTACTTC
CDR3aa: CASSYRGSSYEQYF

v_gene: TRBV9
d_gene: .
abundance: .
j_gene: TRBJ1-3
CDR3nt: TGTGCCAGCAGCGTAGATAAAGACACCGACTCTGGAAACACCATATATTTT
CDR3aa: CASSVDKDTDSGNTIYF

v_gene: TRBV5-4
d_gene: TRBD2
abundance: .
j_gene: TRBJ2-3
CDR3nt: TGTGCCAGCAGCCGACTAGCGGGGAACACAGATACGCAGTATTTT
CDR3aa: CASSRLAGNTDTQYF

v_gene: TRBV5-1
d_gene: .
abundance: .
j_gene: TRBJ1-1
CDR3nt: TGCGCCAGCAGCTCTGGGGGGGTCGGCGGCACTGAAGCTTTCTTT
CDR3aa: CASSSGGVGGTEAFF

v_gene: TRBV25-1
d_gene: .
abundance: .
j_gene: TRBJ1-4
CDR3nt: TGTGCCAGCAGTGAATGGGTCCGCGGGGTTACTAATGAAAAACTGTTTTTT
CDR3aa: CASSEWVRGVTNEKLFF

v_gene: TRBV9
d_gene: TRBD2
abundance: .
j_gene: TRBJ2-7
CDR3nt: TGTGCCAGCAACCGCGAGGGACTAGCCTCTAACGAGCAGTACTTC
CDR3aa: CASNREGLASNEQYF

v_gene: TRBV27
d_gene: .
abundance: .
j_gene: TRBJ1-1
CDR3nt: TGTGCCAGCAGTCGTACGGACTTTGGACTGACGAACACTGAAGCTTTCTTT
CDR3aa: CASSRTDFGLTNTEAFF

v_gene: TRBV7-2
d_gene: TRBD2
abundance: few
j_gene: TRBJ2-1
CDR3nt: TGTGCCAGCAGCCCAGGGGTAGCGGGAGTGAGCTACAATGAGCAGTTCTTC
CDR3aa: CASSPGVAGVSYNEQFF

v_gene: TRBV30
d_gene: .
abundance: .
j_gene: TRBJ2-3
CDR3nt: TGCGCCTGGGGCCAAGGCGGGCAGAGCACAGATACGCAGTATTTT
CDR3aa: CAWGQGGQSTDTQYF

v_gene: TRBV9
d_gene: TRBD1
abundance: .
j_gene: TRBJ1-1
CDR3nt: TGTGCCAGCAGCGCGCAGGGGGCTCCGCCCGGGGACGCTGAAGCTTTCTTT
CDR3aa: CASSAQGAPPGDAEAFF

v_gene: TRBV2
d_gene: TRBD1
abundance: .
j_gene: TRBJ1-5
CDR3nt: TGTGCCAGCAGTGAAAGTGCGCAGGGGGGCAATCAGCCCCAGCATTTT
CDR3aa: CASSESAQGGNQPQHF

v_gene: TRBV10-3
d_gene: TRBD1
abundance: few
j_gene: TRBJ1-3
CDR3nt: TGTGCCACCTTACAGGGGGCGACTGGAAACACCATATATTTT
CDR3aa: CATLQGATGNTIYF

v_gene: TRBV2
d_gene: .
abundance: .
j_gene: TRBJ1-2
CDR3nt: TGTGCCAGCAGTGAAGACCTGGCAGTGGAGGGCTACACCTTC
CDR3aa: CASSEDLAVEGYTF

v_gene: TRBV20-1
d_gene: TRBD1
abundance: .
j_gene: TRBJ1-1
CDR3nt: TGCAGTGCCAAGGGGGCGGAGGAAGCTTTCTTT
CDR3aa: CSAKGAEEAFF

v_gene: TRBV6-1
d_gene: TRBD1
abundance: .
j_gene: TRBJ1-5
CDR3nt: TGTGCCAGCAGTGAAGTTGAAGGGGACAGTCAGCCCCAGCATTTT
CDR3aa: CASSEVEGDSQPQHF